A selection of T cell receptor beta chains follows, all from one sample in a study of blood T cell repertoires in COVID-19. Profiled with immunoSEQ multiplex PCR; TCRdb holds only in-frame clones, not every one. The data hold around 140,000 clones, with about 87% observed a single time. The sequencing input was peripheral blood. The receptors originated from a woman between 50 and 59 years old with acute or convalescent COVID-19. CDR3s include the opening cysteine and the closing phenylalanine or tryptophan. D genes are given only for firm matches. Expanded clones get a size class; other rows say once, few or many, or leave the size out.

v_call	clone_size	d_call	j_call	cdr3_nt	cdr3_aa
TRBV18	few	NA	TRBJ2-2	TGTGCCAGCTCACCTACGGGGTCGAGCACCGGGGAGCTGTTTTTT	CASSPTGSSTGELFF
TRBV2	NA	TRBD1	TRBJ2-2	TGTGCCAGCAGTCAGGGGGTGAACACCGGGGAGCTGTTTTTT	CASSQGVNTGELFF
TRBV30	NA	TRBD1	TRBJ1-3	TGTGCCTGCCTGGACAGGGTAGGTGGAAACACCATATATTTT	CACLDRVGGNTIYF
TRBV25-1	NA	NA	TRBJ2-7	TGTGCCAGCAGTGAGTTTCTTTACGAGCAGTACTTC	CASSEFLYEQYF
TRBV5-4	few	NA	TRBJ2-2	TGTGCCAGCAGCTTGGTGTCGAGGCAGCGAAACACCGGGGAGCTGTTTTTT	CASSLVSRQRNTGELFF
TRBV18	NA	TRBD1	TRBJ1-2	TGTGCCAGCTCACCTCGACAGGGGCTCGACTATGGCTACACCTTC	CASSPRQGLDYGYTF
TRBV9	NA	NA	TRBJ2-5	TGTGCCAGCAGCACCCGGGTAGCGGAAGAGACCCAGTACTTC	CASSTRVAEETQYF
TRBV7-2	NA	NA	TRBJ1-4	TGTGCCAGCAGCTTAGTCCCGGGACAAAGAGAAAAACTGTTTTTT	CASSLVPGQREKLFF
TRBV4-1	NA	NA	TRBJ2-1	TGCGCCAGCAGCCTATCCGGGACTTACTCCTACAATGAGCAGTTCTTC	CASSLSGTYSYNEQFF
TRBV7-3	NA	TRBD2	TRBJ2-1	TGTGCCAGCAGCCTGACGGGGGGGATCAATGAGCAGTTCTTC	CASSLTGGINEQFF
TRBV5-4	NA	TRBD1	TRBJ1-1	TGTGCCAGCAGCTCAAACGGACAGGGAAACACTGAAGCTTTCTTT	CASSSNGQGNTEAFF
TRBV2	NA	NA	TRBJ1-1	TGTGCCAGCAGTAGGACGGGGATTGGCACTGAAGCTTTCTTT	CASSRTGIGTEAFF
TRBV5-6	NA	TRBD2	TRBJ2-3	TGTGCCAGCAGCTTGGATAGCGGGGGGACTAGCACAGATACGCAGTATTTT	CASSLDSGGTSTDTQYF
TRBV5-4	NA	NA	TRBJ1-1	TGTGCCAGCAGCCCGAGCGGGAATGAAGCTTTCTTT	CASSPSGNEAFF
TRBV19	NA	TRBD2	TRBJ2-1	TGTGCCAGTAGTATAGCCACTAGCGCCAATGAGCAGTTCTTC	CASSIATSANEQFF
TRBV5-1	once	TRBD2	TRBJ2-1	TGCGCCAGCAGCTTCGGGACTACCGGCTACAATGAGCAGTTCTTC	CASSFGTTGYNEQFF
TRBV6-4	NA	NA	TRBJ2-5	TGTGCCAGCAGTGTCGTCCCTGAAGAGACCCAGTACTTC	CASSVVPEETQYF
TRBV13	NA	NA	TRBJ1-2	TGTGCCAGCAGCTTAAGGGGTGGATATGGCTACACCTTC	CASSLRGGYGYTF
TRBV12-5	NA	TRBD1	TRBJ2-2	TGTGCTAGTGGTTTAAAACAGGGGGCACGGGAGCTGTTTTTT	CASGLKQGARELFF
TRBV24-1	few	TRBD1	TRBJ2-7	TGTGCCACCAGGGAAGGGACAGGGAGGGAATACGAGCAGTACTTC	CATREGTGREYEQYF
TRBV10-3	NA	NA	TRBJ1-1	TGTGCCATCGCCACAGGGAACACTGAAGCTTTCTTT	CAIATGNTEAFF
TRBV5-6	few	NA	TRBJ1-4	TGTGCCAGCAGCTTGAAATCCCAGGGATGGGAAAAACTGTTTTTT	CASSLKSQGWEKLFF
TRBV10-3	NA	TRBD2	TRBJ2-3	TGTGCCATCACTGAAGGATCGGGGGGAGGCCCGGGAGATACGCAGTATTTT	CAITEGSGGGPGDTQYF
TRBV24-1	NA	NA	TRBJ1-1	TGTGCCACCCGACATGACACTGAAGCTTTCTTT	CATRHDTEAFF
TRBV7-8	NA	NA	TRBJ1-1	TGTGCCAGCAGGCCGCGGGGGGCCACTGAAGCTTTCTTT	CASRPRGATEAFF
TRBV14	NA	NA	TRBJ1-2	TGTGCCAGCAGCCACGCCGACAGTCAGGTCTATGGCTACACCTTC	CASSHADSQVYGYTF
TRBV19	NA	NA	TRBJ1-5	TGTGCCAGTAACAATCCCCCCAATCAGCCCCAGCATTTT	CASNNPPNQPQHF
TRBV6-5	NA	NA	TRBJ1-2	TGTGCCAGCAGTACCGAGACAGGCAACTATGGCTACACCTTC	CASSTETGNYGYTF
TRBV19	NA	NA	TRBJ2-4	TGTGCCAGCCTAACCAGAGGGGGTGGCATTCAGTACTTC	CASLTRGGGIQYF